The sequence of this T cell receptor (beta chain) was determined in a study of blood T cell repertoires in COVID-19. V shed 4 bases and J 2 bases; nucleotides not matched to a gene: 4. CDR3 length: 15 amino acids. Germline V gene lookup returns CDR1 ENHRY and CDR2 SYGVKD. This clone turned up a few times. In the source study's methods: Reference gene primer amplification gave estimated nucleated cell counts. Produced via immunoSEQ multiplex PCR; TCRdb's table is partial and in-frame only. That table furnishes V, J and clone size, whereas the DNA furnished D and trimming. The table lists some 180,000 clones, over 80% of them singletons, with about 7% in the top ten.

This receptor was obtained from a woman between 40 and 50 years old with COVID-19, enrolled during active disease. The chain links TRBV10-3 to TRBJ2-1, with TRBD2 matching over 8 bases. Material for sequencing was peripheral blood. Written as DNA, the CDR3 is TGTGCCATCAGTGGTTCGGGGGGGGCCTACAATGAGCAGTTCTTC. Protein product: CAISGSGGAYNEQFF.